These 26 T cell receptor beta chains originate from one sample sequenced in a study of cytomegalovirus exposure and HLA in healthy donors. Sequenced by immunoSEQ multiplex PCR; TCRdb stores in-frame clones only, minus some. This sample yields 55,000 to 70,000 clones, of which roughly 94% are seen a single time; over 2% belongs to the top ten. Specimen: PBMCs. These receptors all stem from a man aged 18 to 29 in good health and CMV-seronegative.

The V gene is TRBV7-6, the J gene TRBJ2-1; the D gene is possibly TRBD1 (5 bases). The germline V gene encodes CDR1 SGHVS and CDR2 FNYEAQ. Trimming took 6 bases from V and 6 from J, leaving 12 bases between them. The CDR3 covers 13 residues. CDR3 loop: CASSTQGLNEQFF. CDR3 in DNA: TGTGCCAGCAGTACTCAGGGTCTCAATGAGCAGTTCTTC. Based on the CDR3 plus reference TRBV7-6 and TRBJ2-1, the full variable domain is GAGVSQSPRYKVTKRGQDVALRCDPISGHVSLYWYRQALGQGPEFLTYFNYEAQQDKSGLPNDRFSAERPEGSISTLTIQRTEQRDSAMYRCASSTQGLNEQFFGPGTRLTVL.

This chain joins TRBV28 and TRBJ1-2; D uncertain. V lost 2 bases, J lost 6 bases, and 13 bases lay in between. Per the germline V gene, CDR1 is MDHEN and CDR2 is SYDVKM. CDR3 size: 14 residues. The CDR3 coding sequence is TGTGCCAGCAGTTTACTACCCTCAACGGATGGCTACACCTTC. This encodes CASSLLPSTDGYTF.

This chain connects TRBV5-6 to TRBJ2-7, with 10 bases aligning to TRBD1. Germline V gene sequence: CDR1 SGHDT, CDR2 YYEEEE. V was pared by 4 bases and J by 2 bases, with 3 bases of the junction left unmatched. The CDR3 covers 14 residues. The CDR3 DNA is TGTGCCAGCAGCATGGGACAGGGGACCTACGAGCAGTACTTC. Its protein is CASSMGQGTYEQYF.

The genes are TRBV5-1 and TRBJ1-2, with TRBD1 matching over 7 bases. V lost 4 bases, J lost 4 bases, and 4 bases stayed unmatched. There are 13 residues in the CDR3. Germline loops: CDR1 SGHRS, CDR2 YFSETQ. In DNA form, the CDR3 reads TGCGCCAGCAGCGGGGGGACAGCCTATGGCTACACCTTC. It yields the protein CASSGGTAYGYTF.

The CDR3 loop is CASSRTSGYLALYEQYF. The DNA for the CDR3 is TGTGCCAGTAGCCGGACTAGCGGCTATCTGGCCCTCTACGAGCAGTACTTC. The chain uses TRBV19 and TRBJ2-7; 10 positions match TRBD2. The germline CDR1 and CDR2 sequences are LNHDA and SQIVND (reference sequence). The CDR3 has 17 amino acids. The junction had 14 bases not matched to a gene; V was cut back by 6 bases and J by 3 bases.

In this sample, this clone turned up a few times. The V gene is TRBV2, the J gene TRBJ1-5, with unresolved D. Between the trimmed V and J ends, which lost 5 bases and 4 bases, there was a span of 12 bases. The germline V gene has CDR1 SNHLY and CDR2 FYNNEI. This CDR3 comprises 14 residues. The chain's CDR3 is CASSFSDGNQPQHF. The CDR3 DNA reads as TGTGCCAGCAGTTTTTCCGACGGGAATCAGCCCCAGCATTTT.

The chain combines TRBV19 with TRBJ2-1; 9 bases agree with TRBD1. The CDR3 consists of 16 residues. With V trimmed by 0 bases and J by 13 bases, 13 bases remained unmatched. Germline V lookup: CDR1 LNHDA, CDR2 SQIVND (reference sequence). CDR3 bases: TGTGCCAGTAGTATAGACTATTCCGGGACAGGGACGTTTCAGTTCTTC. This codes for CASSIDYSGTGTFQFF.

Here the CDR3 reads CAISESPPRDSLPKGYTF. CDR3 coding DNA: TGTGCCATCAGTGAGTCGCCTCCCAGGGACAGCCTGCCGAAAGGCTACACCTTC. This chain joins TRBV10-3 and TRBJ1-2; TRBD1 agrees at 7 bases. The ends lost 0 bases at V and 8 bases at J; junction bases unmatched: 18. The germline gives CDR1 ENHRY, CDR2 SYGVKD. CDR3 length: 18 residues.

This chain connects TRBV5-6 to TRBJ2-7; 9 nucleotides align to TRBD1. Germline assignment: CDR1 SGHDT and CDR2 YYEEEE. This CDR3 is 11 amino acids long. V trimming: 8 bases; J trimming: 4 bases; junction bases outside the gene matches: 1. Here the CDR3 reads CASGQGYEQYF. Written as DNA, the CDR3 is TGTGCCAGTGGACAGGGGTACGAGCAGTACTTC.

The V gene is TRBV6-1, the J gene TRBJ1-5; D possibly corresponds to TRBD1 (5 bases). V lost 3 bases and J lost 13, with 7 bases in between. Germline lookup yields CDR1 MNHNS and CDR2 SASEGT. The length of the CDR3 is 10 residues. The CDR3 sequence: CASSEGQQHF. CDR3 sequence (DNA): TGTGCCAGCAGTGAGGGGCAGCAGCATTTT.

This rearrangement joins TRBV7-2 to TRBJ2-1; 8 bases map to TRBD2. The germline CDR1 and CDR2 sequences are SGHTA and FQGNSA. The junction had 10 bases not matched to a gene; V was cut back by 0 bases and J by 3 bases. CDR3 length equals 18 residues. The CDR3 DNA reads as TGTGCCAGCAGCTTAGCCCCGTTAGCGGGACCCGACTACAATGAGCAGTTCTTC. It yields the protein CASSLAPLAGPDYNEQFF.

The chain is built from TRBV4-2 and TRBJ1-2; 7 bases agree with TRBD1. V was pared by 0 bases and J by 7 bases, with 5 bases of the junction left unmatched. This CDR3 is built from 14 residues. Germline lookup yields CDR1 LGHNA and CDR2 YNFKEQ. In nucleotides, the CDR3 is TGTGCCAGCAGCCAAGAAGGTCAGGGGGGTGGCTACACCTTC. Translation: CASSQEGQGGGYTF.

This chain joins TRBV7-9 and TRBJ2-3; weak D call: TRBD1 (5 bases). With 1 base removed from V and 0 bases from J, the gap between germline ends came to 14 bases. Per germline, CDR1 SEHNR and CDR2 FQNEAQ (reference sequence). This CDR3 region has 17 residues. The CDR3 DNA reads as TGTGCCAGCAGCTTAGGGGGCAGCTCCTATAGCACAGATACGCAGTATTTT. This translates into CASSLGGSSYSTDTQYF.

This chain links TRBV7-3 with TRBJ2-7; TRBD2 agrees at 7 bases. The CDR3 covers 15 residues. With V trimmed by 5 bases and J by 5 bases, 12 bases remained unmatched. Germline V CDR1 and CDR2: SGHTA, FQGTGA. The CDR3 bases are TGTGCCAGCAGCCGCGGGAGACTCGATGGAGACGAGCAGTACTTC. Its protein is CASSRGRLDGDEQYF.

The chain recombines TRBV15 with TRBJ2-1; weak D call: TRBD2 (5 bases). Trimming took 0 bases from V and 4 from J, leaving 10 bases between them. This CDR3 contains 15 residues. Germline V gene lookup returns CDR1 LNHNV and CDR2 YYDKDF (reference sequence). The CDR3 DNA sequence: TGTGCCACCAGCAGAGATTTGGGAGAGTACAATGAGCAGTTCTTC. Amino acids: CATSRDLGEYNEQFF.

The CDR3 is CASSFEADTQYF. Here the CDR3 DNA reads TGTGCCAGCAGCTTTGAGGCAGATACGCAGTATTTT. The chain has TRBV5-4 and TRBJ2-3; D not resolved. This CDR3 region has 12 residues. From germline, CDR1 is SGHNT and CDR2 YYREEE (reference sequence). The V end was cut by 2 bases, the J end by 4 bases, with 5 bases between.

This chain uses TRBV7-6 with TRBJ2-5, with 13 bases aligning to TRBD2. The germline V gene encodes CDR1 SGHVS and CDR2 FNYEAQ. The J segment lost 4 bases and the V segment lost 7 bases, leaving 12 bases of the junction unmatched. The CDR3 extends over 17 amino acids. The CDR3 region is CASIPEGLAGVGETQYF. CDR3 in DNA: TGTGCCAGCATCCCAGAAGGACTAGCGGGAGTAGGAGAGACCCAGTACTTC.

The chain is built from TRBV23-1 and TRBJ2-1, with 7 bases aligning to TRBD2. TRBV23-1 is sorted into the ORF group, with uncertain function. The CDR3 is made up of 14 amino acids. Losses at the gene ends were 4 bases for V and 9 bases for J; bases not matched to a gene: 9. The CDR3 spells CASSLRGEKGEQFF. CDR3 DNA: TGCGCCAGCAGTCTCCGGGGGGAGAAGGGTGAGCAGTTCTTC.

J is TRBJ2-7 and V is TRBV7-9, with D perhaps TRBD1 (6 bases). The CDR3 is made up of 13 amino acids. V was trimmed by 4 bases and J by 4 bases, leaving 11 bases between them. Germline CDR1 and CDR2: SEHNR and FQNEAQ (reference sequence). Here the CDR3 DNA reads TGTGCCAGCAGCTCGGGACACTCGTACGAGCAGTACTTC. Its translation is CASSSGHSYEQYF. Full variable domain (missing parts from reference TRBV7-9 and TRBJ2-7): DTGVSQNPRHKITKRGQNVTFRCDPISEHNRLYWYRQTLGQGPEFLTYFQNEAQLEKSRLLSDRFSAERPKGSFSTLEIQRTEQGDSAMYLCASSSGHSYEQYFGPGTRLTVT.

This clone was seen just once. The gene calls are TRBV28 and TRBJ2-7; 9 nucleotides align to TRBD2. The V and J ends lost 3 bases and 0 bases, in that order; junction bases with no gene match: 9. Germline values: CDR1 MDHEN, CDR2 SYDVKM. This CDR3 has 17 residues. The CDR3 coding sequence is TGTGCCAGCAGTTTTGGACCTCTAGCGGGACGCTCCTACGAGCAGTACTTC. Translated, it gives CASSFGPLAGRSYEQYF.

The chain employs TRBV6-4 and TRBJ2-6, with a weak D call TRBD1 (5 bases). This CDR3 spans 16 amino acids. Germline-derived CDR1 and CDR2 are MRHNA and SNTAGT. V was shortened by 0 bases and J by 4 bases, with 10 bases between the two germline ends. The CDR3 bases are TGTGCCAGCAGTGACTCAAAGGGGTCCGGGGCCAACGTCCTGACTTTC. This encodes CASSDSKGSGANVLTF.

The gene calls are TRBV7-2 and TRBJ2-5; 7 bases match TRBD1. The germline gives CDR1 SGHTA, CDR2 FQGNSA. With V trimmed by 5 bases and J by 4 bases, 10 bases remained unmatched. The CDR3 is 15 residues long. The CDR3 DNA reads TGTGCCAGCAGCCGCGACCCACAGGGGAGAGAGACCCAGTACTTC. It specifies CASSRDPQGRETQYF.

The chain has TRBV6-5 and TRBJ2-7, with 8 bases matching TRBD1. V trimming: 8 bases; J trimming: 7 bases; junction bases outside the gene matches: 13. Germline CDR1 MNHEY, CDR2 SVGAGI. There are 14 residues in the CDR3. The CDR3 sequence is CASGSGQGRSEQYF. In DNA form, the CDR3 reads TGTGCCAGCGGTTCCGGACAGGGACGGAGTGAGCAGTACTTC.

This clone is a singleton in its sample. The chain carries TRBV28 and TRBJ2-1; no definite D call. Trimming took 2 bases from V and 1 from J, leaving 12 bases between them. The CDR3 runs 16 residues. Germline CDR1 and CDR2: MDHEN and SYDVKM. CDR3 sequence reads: CASSLPPIGSYNEQFF. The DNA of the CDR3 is TGTGCCAGCAGTTTACCCCCCATCGGGTCCTACAATGAGCAGTTCTTC.

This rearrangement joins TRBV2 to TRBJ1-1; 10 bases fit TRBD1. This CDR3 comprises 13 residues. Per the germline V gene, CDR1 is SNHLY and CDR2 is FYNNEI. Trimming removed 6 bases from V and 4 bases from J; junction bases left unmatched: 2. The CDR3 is CASRRDRGTEAFF. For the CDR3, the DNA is TGTGCCAGCAGGCGGGACAGGGGCACTGAAGCTTTCTTT. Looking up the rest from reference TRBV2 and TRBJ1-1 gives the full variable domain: EPEVTQTPSHQVTQMGQEVILRCVPISNHLYFYWYRQILGQKVEFLVSFYNNEISEKSEIFDDQFSVERPDGSNFTLKIRSTKLEDSAMYFCASRRDRGTEAFFGQGTRLTVV.

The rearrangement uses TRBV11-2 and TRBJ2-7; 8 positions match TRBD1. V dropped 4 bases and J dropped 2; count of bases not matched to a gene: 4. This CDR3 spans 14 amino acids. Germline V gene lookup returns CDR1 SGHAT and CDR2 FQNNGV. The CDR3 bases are TGTGCCAGCAGCTCGCGGACAGGGCCCTACGAGCAGTACTTC. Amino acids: CASSSRTGPYEQYF.